This T cell receptor (beta chain) was retrieved from a study of blood T cell repertoires in COVID-19. Whole-study context: Acute-phase and convalescent COVID-19 samples originated in the United States, Italy and Spain. From T cells, B-cell-depleted T cells, or PBMCs came the material, which was cDNA or gDNA.

This clone appeared once. CDR3 length: 11 amino acids. V lost 8 bases to trimming and J lost 14 bases, with 15 bases between them. Germline assignment: CDR1 MNHEY and CDR2 SVGAGI. In the original workflow: It was from reference gene primer amplification that nucleated cell counts were estimated. The method was immunoSEQ multiplex PCR; TCRdb's version includes in-frame clones alone and lacks a portion of them. D and trimming were read from the DNA, whereas the V and J calls and clone size are those reported in that table. The sample includes 110,000 to 150,000 clones, around 76% of them seen just once.

Sequencing was performed on peripheral blood. The V gene is TRBV6-5, the J gene TRBJ1-4; D gene ambiguous. This sequence was found in an elderly man with acute or convalescent COVID-19. The DNA of the CDR3 is TGTGCCAGCGGAGGGCGGGGAGGCCTGTTTTTT. It is translated as CASGGRGGLFF.